The clone carrying this T cell receptor (beta chain) has ten or more counts. Its target is not known. This entry belongs to a study of T-cell memory formation after mild COVID-19. General study findings and limits: Cross-reactive memory appears to have joined, as suggested by some responding clones showing up in pre-infection memory.

TCRdb passed the 5' RACE reads through MiXCR, listing each CDR3 protein once. The sample carries under 300,000 distinct CDR3 sequences, 8.5% to 9.5% recorded once. CDR3 size: 15 residues. Germline V CDR1 and CDR2: MGHRA, YSYEKL. V was cut by 1 base and J by 8 bases, with 17 bases left in between. This chain links TRBV4-1 with TRBJ1-2; D remains unclear. The sample taken for sequencing was PBMCs or a T cell subset sorted from them (not recorded which). This receptor was identified in a man between 18 and 35 years old who had mild COVID-19 (a few samples of this study predate the infection). Cell type and time point are not known. The DNA for the CDR3 is TGCGCCAGCAGCCAAGTGTACGGCGGTATGGGAGGCTACACCTTC. Translated, it gives CASSQVYGGMGGYTF.